A selection of T cell receptor beta chains follows, all from one sample in a study of spatial heterogeneity in lung cancer. From the 5' RACE reads, TCRdb called clonotypes with MiXCR, one entry per CDR3 protein. The data contain some 11,000 distinct CDR3 sequences, more than 13% of them singletons. Source: PBMCs, taken at surgery. The origin of the receptors is a female donor with early-stage non-small cell lung cancer. CDR3s include the opening cysteine and the closing phenylalanine or tryptophan.

V,length,CDR3
TRBV7-3,15,CASSLWAGLQETQYF
TRBV28,15,CASSPGGRVHTEAFF
TRBV3-1,17,CASSPPGLADSTDTQYF
TRBV5-1,12,CASSSSQETQYF
TRBV5-1,14,CASSSDSLTGELFF
TRBV10-3,14,CAAWTGGTNYGYTF
TRBV6-1,15,CASAGGRAGLYEQYF
TRBV19,14,CASSGGTGQTEQFF
TRBV2,12,CASSKGLYEQYF
TRBV14,14,CASSQGLAGETQYF
TRBV6-2/TRBV6-3,15,CASSSGTSGSDTQYF
TRBV28,12,CASSLGGYEQYF
TRBV29-1,11,CSAGQGYEQYF
TRBV7-9,16,CASSLAMGLTGNTIYF
TRBV10-3,13,CAISERTGAEQYF
TRBV20-1,14,CSAASGGASAEQYF
TRBV12-3/TRBV12-4,14,CASGQAGNTDTQYF
TRBV14,14,CASSRVSTVDTQYF
TRBV12-3/TRBV12-4,12,CASSRARRAQYF
TRBV12-3/TRBV12-4,13,CASSSGNTDTQYF
TRBV3-1,14,CASSQGAGDGEAFF
TRBV29-1,14,CSTRDGGSRETQYF
TRBV10-3,12,CATGTGAYEQYF
TRBV28,14,CASTFPARSETQYF
TRBV20-1,16,CSASLAGGPSTDTQYF
TRBV5-1,17,CASSLGAGTSGNNEQFF
TRBV27,11,CASSSTYEQYF
TRBV5-1,16,CASSFSGGPPEETQYF
TRBV6-6,15,CASSYPTGQSYEQYF
TRBV29-1,10,CSVRGYEQYF
TRBV6-4,14,CASSDSSSYNEQFF
TRBV6-2/TRBV6-3,13,CASSYISAHGYTF
TRBV29-1,13,CSVNRADGYEQYF
TRBV28,14,CASSLLVMNTEAFF
TRBV21-1,14,CASSKTTQTAPLHF
TRBV5-1,20,CASSTYLKTGTSGAYNEQFF
TRBV7-9,15,CASSLEIGGASEAFF
TRBV7-3,16,CASSPSSPGNTGELFF
TRBV3-1,16,CASSQDWPRDSSEQFF
TRBV7-2,16,CASSFLASGSDREQYF
TRBV7-2,13,CASSLNGGDTQYF
TRBV14,17,CASSQDFGRVRDTEAFF
TRBV4-1,17,CASSLSTGTGGSGEQFF
TRBV28,14,CASSPGTASYGYTF
TRBV30,13,CAWSLQGNQPQHF
TRBV6-1,13,CASSRTGSYEQYF
TRBV4-2,15,CASSQIGLVGGELFF
TRBV27,16,CASSPTGSGASYEQYF
TRBV20-1,13,CSAGTSGGIEQYF
TRBV24-1,13,CATSDRANYGYTF
TRBV2,13,CASSLDSEETQYF
TRBV7-2,15,CASSSDSKYTGELFF
TRBV2,14,CASSVGQGNQPQHF
TRBV2,14,CASSGEGLGTEAFF
TRBV6-2/TRBV6-3,16,CASSSFASGSMNTQYF